One sample yielded the 21 T cell receptor beta chains listed below, sequenced in a study of identical twins. TCRdb itself ran the 5' RACE reads through MiXCR, one entry per CDR3 protein. The sample has about 520,000 distinct CDR3 sequences; under 25% are singletons. These data were also filed under a second study, of T cells expressing NK-cell markers.

Material for sequencing was CD4+ T cells sorted from blood. The source is a woman between 18 and 30 years old in good health.

The rearrangement joins TRBV5-1 to TRBJ1-6, with D maybe TRBD1 (5 bases). CDR3 length equals 15 residues. Trimming took off 4 bases at V and 8 bases at J, with 16 bases between the two ends. Germline V gene data show CDR1 as SGHRS and CDR2 as YFSETQ. CDR3 residues: CASSASGFSDSPLHF. The CDR3 coding sequence is TGCGCCAGCAGCGCGTCAGGGTTTTCGGATTCACCCCTCCACTTT. Full variable domain (missing parts from reference TRBV5-1 and TRBJ1-6): KAGVTQTPRYLIKTRGQQVTLSCSPISGHRSVSWYQQTPGQGLQFLFEYFSETQRNKGNFPGRFSGRQFSNSRSEMNVSTLELGDSALYLCASSASGFSDSPLHFGNGTRLTVT.

This clonotype was counted a few times. The V call is TRBV20-1, the J call TRBJ2-3; TRBD2 is a possible D gene (6 bases). From germline, CDR1 is DFQATT and CDR2 SNEGSKA (reference sequence). V was trimmed by 4 bases and J by 7 bases, leaving 12 bases between them. The CDR3 sequence is 12 residues long. The CDR3 DNA reads as TGCAGTGCTAAGACCCGGGAGAATACGCAGTATTTT. Translation: CSAKTRENTQYF.

This clonotype was picked up many times. The gene calls are TRBV5-1 and TRBJ2-2; TRBD2 might be the D (6 bases). Trimming took off 1 base at V and 1 base at J, with 17 bases between the two ends. Germline V CDR1 and CDR2: SGHRS, YFSETQ. The CDR3 spans 18 residues. The CDR3 spells CASSLSPAGNLNTGELFF. The CDR3 DNA sequence: TGCGCCAGCAGCTTGTCCCCAGCGGGCAACCTGAACACCGGGGAGCTGTTTTTT. Using reference TRBV5-1 and TRBJ2-2 for the parts outside the CDR3, the full variable domain is KAGVTQTPRYLIKTRGQQVTLSCSPISGHRSVSWYQQTPGQGLQFLFEYFSETQRNKGNFPGRFSGRQFSNSRSEMNVSTLELGDSALYLCASSLSPAGNLNTGELFFGEGSRLTVL.

V is TRBV2 and J is TRBJ2-1; 8 bases line up with TRBD2. The CDR3 contains 15 residues. With 6 bases clipped from V and 7 bases from J, the junction kept 11 bases outside the gene matches. Germline V CDR1 and CDR2: SNHLY, FYNNEI. DNA of the CDR3: TGTGCCAGCAGCGATCCGTGGCGGGAGGAGAATGAGCAGTTCTTC. Its protein is CASSDPWREENEQFF.

This clonotype was seen more than once but under ten times. This chain connects TRBV5-1 to TRBJ2-5; D tentatively reads TRBD1 or TRBD2 (6 bases each). The CDR3 spans 15 residues. Germline-derived CDR1 and CDR2 are SGHRS and YFSETQ. The V and J ends lost 0 bases and 5 bases respectively, with 14 bases between them. The CDR3 region has the DNA TGCGCCAGCAGCTTGGTCGGAGGGGGATCGGAGACCCAGTACTTC. Encoded protein: CASSLVGGGSETQYF.

This clonotype showed up just a few times. The chain is built from TRBV6-1 and TRBJ1-2; D might be TRBD1 (5 bases). Germline assignment: CDR1 MNHNS and CDR2 SASEGT. V lost 5 bases, J lost 2 bases, and 12 bases lay in between. The CDR3 consists of 14 residues. Here the CDR3 reads CASSLPGGNYGYTF. In DNA form, the CDR3 reads TGTGCCAGCAGTCTCCCCGGGGGGAACTATGGCTACACCTTC.

This clonotype was seen a few times. This rearrangement joins TRBV12-3 or TRBV12-4 to TRBJ1-5, with D uncertain. The CDR3 extends over 13 amino acids. V gave up 4 bases and J gave up 5 bases, with 9 bases separating them. The CDR3 coding sequence is TGTGCCAGCAGTTCTGTCGGCCATCAGCCCCAGCATTTT. Its translation is CASSSVGHQPQHF.

This clonotype showed up many times. The V gene is TRBV29-1, the J gene TRBJ2-1; TRBD1 aligns across 10 bases. Germline V CDR1 and CDR2: SQVTM, ANQGSEA. The CDR3 runs 15 residues. Germline trimming cut 2 bases from V and 2 bases from J; bases unmatched to any gene: 3. The CDR3 spells CSVESGTGAYNEQFF. The CDR3 bases are TGCAGCGTTGAATCCGGGACAGGGGCCTACAATGAGCAGTTCTTC.

V is TRBV15 and J is TRBJ2-5; TRBD1 might be the D (6 bases). Germline-derived CDR1 and CDR2 are LNHNV and YYDKDF (reference sequence). V lost 2 bases and J 0 bases, leaving 16 bases between the germline ends. The CDR3 is 17 residues long. In DNA, the CDR3 is TGTGCCACCAGCAGACGCTCAGGGACACAGTACCAAGAGACCCAGTACTTC. Translated: CATSRRSGTQYQETQYF.

In its sample, this clonotype was seen a few times. V gene TRBV20-1 combines with J gene TRBJ1-5; perhaps TRBD1 as D (5 bases). Trimming took off 6 bases at V and 0 bases at J, with 12 bases between the two ends. The germline V gene has CDR1 DFQATT and CDR2 SNEGSKA (reference sequence). This CDR3 contains 14 residues. The CDR3 region is CSARHGGSNQPQHF. CDR3 coding DNA: TGCAGTGCACGCCACGGGGGTAGCAATCAGCCCCAGCATTTT.

The rearrangement uses TRBV5-1 and TRBJ2-7; 7 nucleotides align to TRBD1. V lost 4 bases, J lost 2 bases, and 3 bases stayed unmatched. The CDR3 consists of 13 residues. Looked up from germline, CDR1 is SGHRS and CDR2 is YFSETQ. The CDR3 DNA reads TGCGCCAGCAGCCGGGACAGCACCTACGAGCAGTACTTC. The encoded protein is CASSRDSTYEQYF.

This chain joins TRBV7-2 and TRBJ2-3; 8 nucleotides line up with TRBD1. The junction had 8 bases not matched to a gene; V was cut back by 4 bases and J by 2 bases. Germline CDR1 SGHTA, CDR2 FQGNSA. This CDR3 has 16 residues. CDR3 loop: CASSSLQGGNTDTQYF. The CDR3 coding sequence is TGTGCCAGCAGCTCGCTACAGGGGGGAAACACAGATACGCAGTATTTT.

The rearrangement links TRBV30 to TRBJ2-6, with TRBD1 matching 7 bases. V lost 1 base and J lost 2; bases outside the gene matches: 5. Germline V gene data show CDR1 as GTSNPN and CDR2 as SVGIG (reference sequence). CDR3 length: 16 amino acids. The CDR3 nucleotides are TGTGCCTGGAGTGAAAAGGGGGCGGCTGGGGCCAACGTCCTGACTTTC. This sequence encodes CAWSEKGAAGANVLTF.

The V call is TRBV9, the J call TRBJ2-2; maybe TRBD1 (6 bases). The germline V gene encodes CDR1 SGDLS and CDR2 YYNGEE. Between the trimmed V and J ends, which lost 2 bases and 4 bases, there was a span of 12 bases. The CDR3 has 15 residues. The CDR3 is CASSVRGSSTGELFF. The CDR3 DNA reads TGTGCCAGCAGCGTCAGGGGTTCAAGCACCGGGGAGCTGTTTTTT.

The count of this clonotype is one. V usage is TRBV20-1 and J usage is TRBJ2-3; no firm D call. Germline assignment: CDR1 DFQATT and CDR2 SNEGSKA (reference sequence). CDR3 length: 14 residues. Trimming removed 0 bases at V and 1 base at J, with 8 bases between. The CDR3 DNA sequence: TGCAGTGCTAGAGACACCCAGGGCACAGATACGCAGTATTTT. Its translation is CSARDTQGTDTQYF.

The CDR3 here is CACPGVGSYNEQFF. The CDR3 nucleotides read TGTGCCTGCCCCGGGGTGGGCTCCTACAATGAGCAGTTCTTC. The genes are TRBV7-9 and TRBJ2-1; the D gene is possibly TRBD2 (5 bases). The CDR3 runs to 14 residues. V was clipped by 11 bases and J by 0 bases, with 14 bases between them. The germline V gene encodes CDR1 SEHNR and CDR2 FQNEAQ (reference sequence).

V and J are TRBV20-1 and TRBJ2-7; 8 bases map to TRBD2. The CDR3 spans 15 residues. The J segment lost 4 bases and the V segment lost 3 bases, leaving 11 bases of the junction unmatched. Germline-derived CDR1 and CDR2 are DFQATT and SNEGSKA (reference sequence). The CDR3 is CSARPPREGLYEQYF. The CDR3 DNA reads as TGCAGTGCTAGGCCCCCCCGGGAGGGCCTTTACGAGCAGTACTTC.

This clonotype was observed a few times. The V gene is TRBV20-1, the J gene TRBJ1-6; the match to TRBD1 covers 8 bases. The CDR3 consists of 13 residues. Germline lookup yields CDR1 DFQATT and CDR2 SNEGSKA (reference sequence). The V segment lost 7 bases and the J segment 6 bases; nucleotides outside the gene matches: 5. CDR3 bases: TGCAGTGGAACAGGGGGAGTTAATTCACCCCTCCACTTT. Protein sequence: CSGTGGVNSPLHF.

This clonotype was counted only a few times. V gene TRBV4-3 combines with J gene TRBJ1-2; a possible D gene is TRBD1 (6 bases). The CDR3 sequence is 15 residues long. Germline CDR1 LGHNA, CDR2 YSLEER. Between the trimmed V and J ends, which lost 7 bases and 5 bases, there was a span of 20 bases. Here the CDR3 reads CASTLAQGFRYGYTF. In DNA, the CDR3 is TGCGCCAGCACCCTGGCTCAGGGGTTTCGGTATGGCTACACCTTC.

This sequence joins TRBV20-1 and TRBJ2-7, with D possibly being TRBD1 or TRBD2 (5 bases each). The CDR3 covers 13 residues. The ends were cut back, 3 bases at V and 1 base at J, with 10 bases in the middle. Germline CDR1 DFQATT, CDR2 SNEGSKA (reference sequence). CDR3 sequence (DNA): TGCAGTGCTAGCGGGGCAAATTCCTACGAGCAGTACTTC. It codes for CSASGANSYEQYF.

This clonotype came up a few times. The chain has TRBV6-2 or TRBV6-3 and TRBJ2-7; possible D gene TRBD2, 5 bases. V lost 6 bases and J lost 3, with 15 bases in between. The CDR3 consists of 14 residues. Germline lookup yields CDR1 MNHEY and CDR2 SVGEGT. For the CDR3, the DNA is TGTGCCAGCAGACGTTGGACGGGATTCTACGAGCAGTACTTC. Protein product: CASRRWTGFYEQYF.